This entry lists 5 T cell receptor beta chains sequenced from one sample in a study of identifying expanded T cells in peripheral blood. TCRdb keeps only in-frame clones here, not all; method: immunoSEQ multiplex PCR. The profile covers 65,000 to 95,000 clones, with about four fifths appearing a single time and about 18% taken by the ten largest. Sample: blood. These receptors originate from a person aged 18 to 70 in good health.

This clone was counted a few times. This chain connects TRBV10-3 to TRBJ1-4; 9 bases agree with TRBD1. The CDR3 length is 15 residues. Germline V gene data show CDR1 as ENHRY and CDR2 as SYGVKD. The V segment lost 1 base and the J segment 8 bases; nucleotides outside the gene matches: 5. This chain's CDR3 is CAISELPGQGEKLFF. The CDR3 nucleotides are TGTGCCATCAGTGAGTTACCCGGACAGGGGGAAAAACTGTTTTTT.

The chain recombines TRBV7-9 with TRBJ2-6; no firm D call. Germline loops: CDR1 SEHNR, CDR2 FQNEAQ (reference sequence). Trimming cost V 5 bases and J 4 bases, with 6 bases left between them. The CDR3 is 13 amino acids. CDR3 sequence reads: CASSLGGANVLTF. The CDR3 nucleotides are TGTGCCAGCAGCCTCGGGGGGGCCAACGTCCTGACTTTC.

In this sample, this clone turned up a few times. V gene TRBV6-1 combines with J gene TRBJ1-4; D is uncertain. The V gene lost 2 bases and the J gene lost 10 bases, with 14 bases spanning the gap. The CDR3 runs 14 residues. Germline assignment: CDR1 MNHNS and CDR2 SASEGT. The CDR3 here is CASSELGRAAKLFF. As DNA, the CDR3 is TGTGCCAGCAGTGAATTAGGGCGGGCGGCAAAACTGTTTTTT.

The rearrangement joins TRBV5-4 to TRBJ2-1; TRBD1 matches 7 bases. The ends lost 0 bases at V and 3 bases at J; junction bases unmatched: 6. CDR3 size: 16 residues. Germline CDR1 reads SGHNT; CDR2 reads YYREEE (reference sequence). The CDR3 is CASSLDIRDSYNEQFF. The CDR3 region has the DNA TGTGCCAGCAGCTTGGACATCCGGGACAGCTACAATGAGCAGTTCTTC.

This clone came up once. The V gene is TRBV19, the J gene TRBJ2-1; 13 positions agree with TRBD2. This CDR3 region has 16 residues. Germline CDR1 is LNHDA and CDR2 is SQIVND (reference sequence). With V trimmed by 6 bases and J by 7 bases, 9 bases remained unmatched. The CDR3 nucleotides are TGTGCCAGTAGCCCCCAACTAGCGGGAGGGCCGAATGAGCAGTTCTTC. Translated: CASSPQLAGGPNEQFF.